This T cell receptor beta chain was recovered during a study of Ad26.COV2.S vaccination and SARS-CoV-2 variants (dated by TCRdb to about 2021). In the study overall: Donors in the vaccine arm were drawn from COV1001, a phase I-IIa trial of Ad26.COV2.S in healthy adults that was multicentre, randomized, double-blind and placebo-controlled. Dosing of Ad26.COV2.S was intramuscular, at either 5x10^10 or 1x10^11 viral particles, delivered as one shot or as two shots spaced 56 days apart. TCRbeta repertoire sequencing served as the tool for gauging how specific and how broad the SARS-CoV-2-reactive T cell receptors were following Ad26.COV2.S vaccination. The TCR-sequenced set comprised approximately 30 samples: around 20 Ad26.COV2.S vaccine recipients, 5 placebo recipients and 8 SARS-CoV-2 convalescent individuals. Trial participants were randomized into five groups of five: low-dose or high-dose Ad26.COV2.S given once or twice, or placebo on both occasions. Throughout the experiments and outcome assessment, investigators stayed blinded to trial group allocation. Study-wide conclusions, independent of this receptor: Vaccine and placebo recipients had similar non-spike TCR breadth, a finding consistent with the vaccine containing only spike. It was noted by the authors that total T cell responses may have been underestimated by the TCR breadth and depth analyses. Spike-specific TCR breadth was higher in Ad26.COV2.S recipients than in placebo recipients (P = 0.0014). After vaccination, substantial breadth of spike-specific CD8+ and CD4+ T cell responses was reported. The study was not powered for comparison of responses between vaccine doses or regimens.

The immunoSEQ Assay was the method used to sequence TCRbeta CDR3 regions. After extraction, genomic DNA underwent amplification by bias-controlled multiplex PCR, followed by high-throughput sequencing. The original methods were these. To quantify the absolute abundance of every unique TCRbeta CDR3 region, sequences were collapsed and filtered. T cell fraction was estimated by normalization of TCRbeta template counts to usable DNA, with usable DNA being measured through amplification of reference genes present in all nucleated cells. Repertoire TCRs were annotated as SARS-CoV-2-specific when V gene, CDR3 amino acid sequence and J gene were exactly matched to a known reactive TCR set. The reference SARS-CoV-2 TCR set was derived from MIRA and filtered for enrichment in COVID-19-positive ImmuneCODE repertoires, a step that removed public or cross-reactive TCRs. Using the MIRA antigens, annotated TCRs were further analysed by specific ORF or by position within an ORF. Breadth was defined as the number of annotated unique rearrangements divided by the total number of unique productive rearrangements, and depth was defined as the summed frequency of the annotated unique rearrangements. Group comparisons of TCR breadth used two-sided Wilcoxon rank-sum tests. TCRdb holds this immuneACCESS table with in-frame rearrangements only. Some clones are missing; in checked studies, unresolved V genes explain under half, and the rest has no known cause. V and J calls and clone size come straight from that table; D and trimming were deduced from the DNA. The sample includes about 350,000 clones, with roughly nine tenths observed a single time. The ten largest make up 6.4% of the sample.

Interpreted using the paper, the treatment or condition label stands for: some 19 received Ad26.COV2.S at low or high dose, single or two shots; roughly five received placebo; per-sample allocation not given. For vaccine and placebo recipients, the sequenced repertoires came from samples collected on day 63 after the first injection. Cohort 1b enrolled around 23 adults aged 18-55 years at a single site in Boston, USA, between 29 July and 7 August 2020. Ad26.COV2.S was a replication-incompetent adenovirus type 26 vector that expressed a prefusion-stabilized SARS-CoV-2 spike protein derived from the original Wuhan strain. Notes on this clone: Its antigen remains unidentified. No much larger clonotype is one base removed from it; base qualities were not supplied.

Source: peripheral blood, taken in a trial of Ad26.COV2.S vaccine versus placebo. This receptor was taken from a person between 18 and 65 years old who received the Ad26.COV2.S COVID-19 vaccine or a placebo.

The nucleotide sequence is TGTGCCAGCAGCGTAGTTGGCCGGGAGGCTTTCTTT. This sequence encodes CASSVVGREAFF. The rearrangement combines TRBV9 with TRBJ1-1, with the D segment identity uncertain. CDR1 SGDLS and CDR2 YYNGEE were looked up in the germline V gene. V is clipped by 0 bases and J by 11 bases, and the sequence between their germline boundaries is 11 bases long. Inclusive of the bounding cysteine and phenylalanine, the CDR3 is 12 residues long. Only the CDR3 DNA is retained, 36 bases long and in frame from the first base.